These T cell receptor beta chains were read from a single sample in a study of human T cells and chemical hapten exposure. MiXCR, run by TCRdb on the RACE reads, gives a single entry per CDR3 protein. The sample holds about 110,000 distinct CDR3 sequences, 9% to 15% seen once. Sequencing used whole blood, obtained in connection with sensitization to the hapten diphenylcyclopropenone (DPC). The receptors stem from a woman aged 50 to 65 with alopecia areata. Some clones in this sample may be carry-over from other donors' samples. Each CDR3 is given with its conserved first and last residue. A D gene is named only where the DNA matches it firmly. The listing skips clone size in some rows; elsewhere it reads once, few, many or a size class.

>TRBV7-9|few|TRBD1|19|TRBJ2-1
TGTGCCAGCAGCGCGGGGGACAGGGTTGTGACCTACTCCTACAATGAGCAGTTCTTC
CASSAGDRVVTYSYNEQFF
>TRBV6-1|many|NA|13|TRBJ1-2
TGTGCCAGCAGTGAGGACGGAACCTATGGCTACACCTTC
CASSEDGTYGYTF
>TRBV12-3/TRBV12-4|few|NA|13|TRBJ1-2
TGTGCCAGCAGTTTTCAGTCATTCTATGGCTACACCTTC
CASSFQSFYGYTF
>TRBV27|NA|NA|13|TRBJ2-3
TGTGCCAGCCTGGACAGATTCACAGATACGCAGTATTTT
CASLDRFTDTQYF
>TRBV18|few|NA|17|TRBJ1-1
TGTGCCAGCTCACTAACGCATACACTCCACAGCAGGGACGGAGCTTTCTTT
CASSLTHTLHSRDGAFF
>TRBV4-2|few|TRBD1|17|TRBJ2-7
TGTGCCAGCACCCAAGAAGGGGAAGGACAGGGACCCTACGAGCAGTACTTC
CASTQEGEGQGPYEQYF
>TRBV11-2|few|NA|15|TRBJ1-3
TGTGCCAGCAGCTTAGCCACAGGGTCCGGAAACACCATATATTTT
CASSLATGSGNTIYF
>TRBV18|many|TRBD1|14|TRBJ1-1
TGTGCCAGCTCACCAGGACAGGAGAACGAAGAAGCTTTCTTT
CASSPGQENEEAFF
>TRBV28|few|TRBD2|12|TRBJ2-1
TGTGCCAGTAGGGGACTAGTTTATGAGCAGTTCTTC
CASRGLVYEQFF
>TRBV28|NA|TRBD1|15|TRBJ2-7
TGTGCCAGCAGGGCCCCCGGGACAGGGGGGTACGAGCAGTACTTC
CASRAPGTGGYEQYF
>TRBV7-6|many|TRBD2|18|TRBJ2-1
TGTGCCAGCAGCTTAGCGCCGCAACTAGCGGGGGGGTTCGATGAGCAGTTCTTC
CASSLAPQLAGGFDEQFF
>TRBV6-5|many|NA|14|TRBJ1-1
TGTGCCAGCAGTTCCCCGGGTCTCAACACTGAAGCTTTCTTT
CASSSPGLNTEAFF
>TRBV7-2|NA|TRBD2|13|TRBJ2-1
TGTGCCAGCAGCCTACTAGCGGGAGGCGAGCAGTTCTTC
CASSLLAGGEQFF
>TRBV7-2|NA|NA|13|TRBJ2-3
TGTGCCAGCAGGTCGGGCCCGGCGGATACGCAGTATTTT
CASRSGPADTQYF
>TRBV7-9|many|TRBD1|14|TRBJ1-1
TGTGCCAGCAAACTGGACAGGGGGCATACTGAAGCTTTCTTT
CASKLDRGHTEAFF
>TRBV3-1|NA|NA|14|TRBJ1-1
TGTGCCAGCAGCCAAGGCGTGACGCACACTGAAGCTTTCTTT
CASSQGVTHTEAFF
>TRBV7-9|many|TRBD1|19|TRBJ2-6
TGTGCCAGCAGCCCGACCGACAGGGTTCACCACTCTGGGGCCAACGTCCTGACTTTC
CASSPTDRVHHSGANVLTF
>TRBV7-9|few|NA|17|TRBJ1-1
TGTGCCAGCAGCTATCAAGAGGGCAGACCGTTGAACACTGAAGCTTTCTTT
CASSYQEGRPLNTEAFF
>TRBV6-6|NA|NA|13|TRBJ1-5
TGTGCCAGCAGTTATACCAGCAATCAGCCCCAGCATTTT
CASSYTSNQPQHF
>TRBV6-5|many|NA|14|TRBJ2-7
TGTGCCAGCAGTTCCCGACAGGGAGGGTCCGAGCAGTACTTC
CASSSRQGGSEQYF
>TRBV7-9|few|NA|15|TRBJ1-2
TGTGCCAGCAGCTTAGGTCAGAACTTAAACTATGGCTACACCTTC
CASSLGQNLNYGYTF
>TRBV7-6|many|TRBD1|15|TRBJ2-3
TGTGCCAGCAGCCCAAGGACAGGGGGCACAGATACGCAGTATTTT
CASSPRTGGTDTQYF
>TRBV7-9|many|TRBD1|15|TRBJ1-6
TGTGCCAGCAGCAACGGACAGGTTGTGAATTCACCCCTCCACTTT
CASSNGQVVNSPLHF
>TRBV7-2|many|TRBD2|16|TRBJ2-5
TGTGCCAGCAGCCGCCTAGCGGGGTATATGGGAGAGACCCAGTACTTC
CASSRLAGYMGETQYF
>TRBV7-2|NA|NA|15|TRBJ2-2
TGTGCCAGTAAGGAGGGACTCACGAACACCGGGGAGCTGTTTTTT
CASKEGLTNTGELFF
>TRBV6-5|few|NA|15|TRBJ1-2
TGTGCCAGCAGTTACACAGGACAGTGGACCTATGGCTACACCTTC
CASSYTGQWTYGYTF
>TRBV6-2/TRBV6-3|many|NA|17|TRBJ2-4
TGTGCCAGCAGTACCGGACTGGGTCGAAGGGCCAAAAACATTCAGTACTTC
CASSTGLGRRAKNIQYF
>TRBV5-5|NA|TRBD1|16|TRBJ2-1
TGTGCCAGCAGCCTTGGGACAGGAGGGGTCTACAATGAGCAGTTCTTC
CASSLGTGGVYNEQFF
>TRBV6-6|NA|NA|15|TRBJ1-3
TGTGCCAGCAGTTACCGGGGGGCCAAGGGAAACACCATATATTTT
CASSYRGAKGNTIYF
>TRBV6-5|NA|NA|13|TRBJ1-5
TGTGCCAGCAGTCCCCGCGCACATCAGCCCCAGCATTTT
CASSPRAHQPQHF
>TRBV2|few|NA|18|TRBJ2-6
TGTGCCAGCAGTGATAGGGGGACCTACGGCTCTGGGGCCAACGTCCTGACTTTC
CASSDRGTYGSGANVLTF
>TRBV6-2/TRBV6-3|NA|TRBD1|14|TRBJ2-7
TGTGCCAGCAGTTGGGCAGGGGGCACCTACGAGCAGTACTTC
CASSWAGGTYEQYF
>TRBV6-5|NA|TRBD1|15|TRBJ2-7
TGTGCCAGCAGTGACGGGACAGGGCTTGACTACGAGCAGTACTTC
CASSDGTGLDYEQYF
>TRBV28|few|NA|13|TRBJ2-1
TGTGCCAGCAGTCCACCCATAGAAAATGAGCAGTTCTTC
CASSPPIENEQFF
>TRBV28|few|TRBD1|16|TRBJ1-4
TGTGCCAGCAGTTTGATGGACAGGGGGACTAATGAAAAACTGTTTTTT
CASSLMDRGTNEKLFF
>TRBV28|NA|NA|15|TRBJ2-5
TGTGCCAGCAGTTTGGGGGCCCGAGAGGTGTGGACCCAGTACTTC
CASSLGAREVWTQYF
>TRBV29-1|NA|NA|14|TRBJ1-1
TGCAGCGTAGCAATGGGGGGACTGAACACTGAAGCTTTCTTT
CSVAMGGLNTEAFF
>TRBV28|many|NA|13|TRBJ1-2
TGTGCCAGCACACCCTCCGGTATCAATGGCTACACCTTC
CASTPSGINGYTF
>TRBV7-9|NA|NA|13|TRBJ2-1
TGTGCCAGCAGCCCCCAAGGTATTAATGAGCAGTTCTTC
CASSPQGINEQFF
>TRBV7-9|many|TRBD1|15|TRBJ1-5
TGTGCCAGCAGCTTGGGGGACAGCCCGTACCAGCCCCAGCATTTT
CASSLGDSPYQPQHF
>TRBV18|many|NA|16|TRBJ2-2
TGTGCCAGCTCACCTAATACAGGATACAACACCGGGGAGCTGTTTTTT
CASSPNTGYNTGELFF
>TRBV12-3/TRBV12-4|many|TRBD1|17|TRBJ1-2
TGTGCCAGCAGTACCCTGGGGACAGGGGGCTTGGGTGGAGGCTACACCTTC
CASSTLGTGGLGGGYTF
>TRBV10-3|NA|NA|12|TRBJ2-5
TGTGCCATCAGTGTGGCCCAAGAGACCCAGTACTTC
CAISVAQETQYF